The subject of this entry is one T cell receptor (beta chain). An end of the junction differs from the germline gene, which may be a read error. CDR1 is SGHAT, CDR2 FQNNGV, per germline. The CDR3 has 15 residues. The sample is drawn from a study of molecular identifiers for immune sequencing clone quantification. Libraries of naive CD8 T cells were made from 20,000 to 1,000,000 sorted cells. They used 10%, 30% or 50% RNA. In TCRdb, the PCR reads were re-called with MiXCR into one record per CDR3 protein. The sample contains some 680,000 distinct CDR3 sequences, roughly 27% of which appear only once. This receptor was taken from a human donor in good health. Some libraries in this study had Jurkat cell RNA spiked in. The sequenced sample consisted of naive CD8+ T cells from blood, with Jurkat cell RNA spiked in. Regarding subset: FACS-sorted CD8+CD4-CCR7+CD45RA+ naive T cells. The chain uses TRBV11-2 and TRBJ1-4; D is uncertain. This chain's CDR3 is CASSLKGTGGEKLSF. CDR3 DNA sequence: TGTGCCAGCAGCTTGAAGGGCACCGGCGGTGAAAAACTGTCTTTT.